This T cell receptor (beta chain) comes out of a study of T cell repertoires in cytomegalovirus infection. Turning to the study itself: CMV infection plus the matching HLA type was flagged by public TCR beta signatures.

This clonotype appeared a few times. The V end lost 5 bases, the J end lost 7 bases, and 23 bases lay between the germline ends. The CDR3 consists of 16 residues. TCRdb used MiXCR to reprocess the reads, holding one entry per CDR3 protein. Among more than 150,000 distinct CDR3 sequences listed, under 20% were seen once. V usage is TRBV12-3 or TRBV12-4 and J usage is TRBJ1-2; perhaps TRBD1 as D (5 bases). The specimen sequenced was CD8+ T cells from PBMCs. The receptor comes from a human donor in good health (CMV status not recorded). Some clones in this sample may be carry-over from other donors' samples. As DNA, the CDR3 is TGTGCCAGCAGTCCCAGGGACCTCCTCAGACGGGGTGGCTACACCTTC. It specifies CASSPRDLLRRGGYTF.